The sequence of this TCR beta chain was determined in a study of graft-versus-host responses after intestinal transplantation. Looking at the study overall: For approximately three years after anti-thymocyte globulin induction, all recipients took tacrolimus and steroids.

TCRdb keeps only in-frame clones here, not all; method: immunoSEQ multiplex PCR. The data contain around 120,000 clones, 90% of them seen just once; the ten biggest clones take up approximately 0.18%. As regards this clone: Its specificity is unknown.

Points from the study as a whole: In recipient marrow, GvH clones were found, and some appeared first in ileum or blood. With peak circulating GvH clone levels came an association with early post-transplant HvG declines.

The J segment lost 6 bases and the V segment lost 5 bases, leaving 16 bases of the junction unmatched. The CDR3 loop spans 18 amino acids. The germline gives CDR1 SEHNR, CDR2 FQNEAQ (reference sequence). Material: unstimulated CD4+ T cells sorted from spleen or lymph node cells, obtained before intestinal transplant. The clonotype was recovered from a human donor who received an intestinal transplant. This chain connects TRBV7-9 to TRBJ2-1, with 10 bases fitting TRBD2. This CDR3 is CASSLTGTSAFYGNEQFF. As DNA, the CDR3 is TGTGCCAGCAGCCTAACCGGGACTAGCGCATTTTACGGCAATGAGCAGTTCTTC.